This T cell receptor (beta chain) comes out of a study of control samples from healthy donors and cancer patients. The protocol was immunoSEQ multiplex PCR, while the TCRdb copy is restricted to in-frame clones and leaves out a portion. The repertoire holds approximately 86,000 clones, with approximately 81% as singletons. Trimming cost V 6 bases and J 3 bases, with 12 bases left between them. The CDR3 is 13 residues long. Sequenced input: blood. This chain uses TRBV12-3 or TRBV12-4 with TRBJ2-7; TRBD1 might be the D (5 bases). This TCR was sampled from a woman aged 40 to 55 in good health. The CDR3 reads CASSSSRGYEQYF. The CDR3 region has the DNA TGTGCCAGCAGCTCTAGTAGGGGCTACGAGCAGTACTTC.